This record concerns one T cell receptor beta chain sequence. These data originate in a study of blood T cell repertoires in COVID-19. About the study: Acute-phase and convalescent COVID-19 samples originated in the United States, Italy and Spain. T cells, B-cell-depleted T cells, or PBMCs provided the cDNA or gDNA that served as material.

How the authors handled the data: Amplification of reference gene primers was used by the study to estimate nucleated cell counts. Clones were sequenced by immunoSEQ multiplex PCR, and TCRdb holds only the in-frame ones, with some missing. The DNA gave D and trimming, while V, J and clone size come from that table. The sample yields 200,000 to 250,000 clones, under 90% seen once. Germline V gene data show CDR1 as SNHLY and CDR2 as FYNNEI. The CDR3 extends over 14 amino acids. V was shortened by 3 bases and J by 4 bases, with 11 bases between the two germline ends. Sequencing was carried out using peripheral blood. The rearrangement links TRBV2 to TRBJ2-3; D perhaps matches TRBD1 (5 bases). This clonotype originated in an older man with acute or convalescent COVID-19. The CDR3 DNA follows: TGTGCCAGCAGTGAGCAGGGTGGCGCAGATACGCAGTATTTT. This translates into CASSEQGGADTQYF.